This T cell receptor beta chain was sequenced during a study of shared clonotypes between healthy human individuals. Germline CDR1 and CDR2: SGHVS and FNYEAQ. There are 15 residues in the CDR3. Trimming took 4 bases from V and 2 from J; bases not matched to a gene: 5. Remarks on this clone: Its antigen is undetermined.

Notes on the study in general: Non-shared clonotypes displayed generation probabilities falling below those of clonotypes present in all four donors.

Deep-level assay runs were performed. The protocol was immunoSEQ multiplex PCR, while the TCRdb copy is restricted to in-frame clones and leaves out a portion. The repertoire includes about 820,000 clones, almost 95% of them detected once, and around 24% sits in the top ten. The naive CD8 subset, CD45RO-negative cells positively selected for CCR7, excluded terminally differentiated effector memory CD45RA+ cells. Caucasian adults residing in Nashville, Tennessee made up all the donors. The receptor's source is a man aged 25 to 40 in good health. The rearrangement uses TRBV7-6 and TRBJ2-3; TRBD1 aligns across 8 bases. Source material: naive CD8+ T cells sorted from blood. The CDR3 DNA sequence: TGTGCCAGCAGCTGGAGGGACAGGACCACAGATACGCAGTATTTT. Translating it yields CASSWRDRTTDTQYF.